The 10 T cell receptor beta chains below come from one sample, sequenced in a study of shared clonotypes between healthy human individuals. Sequenced by immunoSEQ multiplex PCR; TCRdb stores in-frame clones only, minus some. The top ten hold approximately 1.5% of the sample, which has over a million clones, around 76% seen once. The source material was memory CD4+ T cells sorted from blood. Documented subset: CD45RA-negative fraction. The source of these receptors is a man aged 18 to 30 in good health.

The gene calls are TRBV5-4 and TRBJ1-2, with a tentative D call TRBD1 (6 bases). Germline V gene lookup returns CDR1 SGHNT and CDR2 YYREEE (reference sequence). V lost 0 bases and J lost 6, with 15 bases in between. This CDR3 contains 15 residues. The CDR3, as DNA: TGTGCCAGCAGCTTGGGCAGGGGTAGAATGAATGGCTACACCTTC. Translated: CASSLGRGRMNGYTF.

The J gene is TRBJ2-2, the V gene TRBV5-1; D perhaps matches TRBD1 (5 bases). The germline gives CDR1 SGHRS, CDR2 YFSETQ. Between the trimmed V and J ends, which lost 0 bases and 2 bases, there was a span of 8 bases. The CDR3 extends over 15 amino acids. CDR3 protein: CASSLDRINTGELFF. CDR3 bases: TGCGCCAGCAGCTTGGACAGGATTAACACCGGGGAGCTGTTTTTT.

Only a few counts were recorded for this clone. V usage is TRBV2 and J usage is TRBJ1-6; a possible D gene is TRBD1 (5 bases). Trimming cost V 10 bases and J 4 bases, with 14 bases left between them. From germline, CDR1 is SNHLY and CDR2 FYNNEI. This CDR3 comprises 14 residues. The CDR3 reads CATSPRQYNSPLHF. The CDR3 DNA reads TGTGCCACCTCCCCCCGACAGTATAATTCACCCCTCCACTTT.

The chain joins TRBV25-1 to TRBJ2-3; 7 nucleotides match TRBD2. The CDR3 contains 13 residues. Trimming at V came to 8 bases and at J to 2 bases, leaving 4 bases not matched to a gene. From germline, CDR1 is MGHDK and CDR2 SYGVNS. CDR3 residues: CASGGGITDTQYF. The DNA for the CDR3 is TGTGCCAGCGGGGGGGGAATCACAGATACGCAGTATTTT.

The sample holds a few counts of this clone. The rearrangement joins TRBV29-1 to TRBJ1-1, with a weak D call TRBD1 (6 bases). V was shortened by 6 bases and J by 6 bases, with 20 bases between the two germline ends. Looked up from germline, CDR1 is SQVTM and CDR2 is ANQGSEA. The CDR3 extends over 14 amino acids. The CDR3 sequence: CSVARDWTDPEAFF. DNA for the CDR3: TGCAGCGTGGCCCGAGATTGGACAGACCCTGAAGCTTTCTTT.

On this clone itself: No DNA is shown, since the ends of the CDR3 on it are uncertain; the CDR3 is the one TCRdb lists. CDR3 residues: CASSVMWGQGAPKVRPFYEQYF. The gene calls are TRBV21-1 and TRBJ2-7; TRBD1, the table's D call, lacks a check against the DNA. TRBV21-1 is a listed pseudogene. Both ends counted, the CDR3 spans 22 residues.

This sequence joins TRBV5-4 and TRBJ2-7; 13 nucleotides agree with TRBD2. V trimming: 5 bases; J trimming: 3 bases; junction bases outside the gene matches: 8. CDR1 and CDR2 (germline): SGHNT, YYREEE (reference sequence). The CDR3 runs to 16 residues. Here the CDR3 DNA reads TGTGCCAGCAGTCCCGGACTAGCGGGAGAGATCTACGAGCAGTACTTC. This translates into CASSPGLAGEIYEQYF.

The table lists this clone with a count of one. This chain uses TRBV30 with TRBJ2-7; 9 positions agree with TRBD2. This CDR3 spans 15 amino acids. Germline V CDR1 and CDR2: GTSNPN, SVGIG (reference sequence). V was pared by 0 bases and J by 3 bases, with 6 bases of the junction left unmatched. As DNA, the CDR3 is TGTGCCTGGAGTGTACTAGCGGGTACTTACTACGAGCAGTACTTC. Its protein is CAWSVLAGTYYEQYF.

This clone has only one observation. The J gene is TRBJ2-7, the V gene TRBV4-3; no clear D gene. Trimming removed 4 bases at V and 4 bases at J, with 11 bases between. The CDR3 totals 13 residues. From germline, CDR1 is LGHNA and CDR2 YSLEER. CDR3 DNA: TGCGCCAGCAGCCTAGAGGTCAGTTACGAGCAGTACTTC. It yields the protein CASSLEVSYEQYF.

The genes are TRBV5-1 and TRBJ2-7; a possible D gene is TRBD2 (5 bases). The CDR3 sequence is 13 residues long. Germline V lookup: CDR1 SGHRS, CDR2 YFSETQ. Trimming stripped 5 bases from V and 5 bases from J, with 14 bases between. The CDR3 protein is CASRLALPHEQYF. The CDR3 nucleotides are TGCGCCAGCAGGCTAGCCTTACCTCACGAGCAGTACTTC.